This TCR beta chain was captured by sequencing in a study of blood T cell repertoires in COVID-19. Study in general: The samples span acute and convalescent COVID-19 from the United States, Italy and Spain.

This clone was counted only a few times. Losses at the gene ends were 0 bases for V and 4 bases for J; bases not matched to a gene: 4. CDR3 length equals 16 residues. Germline V CDR1 and CDR2: SGHRS, YFSETQ. The method was immunoSEQ multiplex PCR; TCRdb's version includes in-frame clones alone and lacks a portion of them. The sample lists roughly 30,000 clones; 84% were seen once. Sequences were obtained from peripheral blood. The clonotype was recovered from a man older than 75 with active COVID-19. The chain recombines TRBV5-1 with TRBJ2-2, with 9 bases lining up with TRBD1. The CDR3 DNA follows: TGCGCCAGCAGCTTGGGAACAGGGGGCACCACCGGGGAGCTGTTTTTT. Its protein product is CASSLGTGGTTGELFF.